A selection of T cell receptor beta chains follows, all from one sample in a study of shared clonotypes between healthy human individuals. Clones were sequenced by immunoSEQ multiplex PCR, and TCRdb holds only the in-frame ones, with some missing. The table includes some 600,000 clones, 95% to 97% detected once. Sequencing used naive CD8+ T cells sorted from blood. The receptors stem from a woman in her twenties or thirties in good health. CDR3s include the opening cysteine and the closing phenylalanine or tryptophan. The D gene is left open where the match is weak. Rows give clone size only sometimes, using once, few, many, or a class for an expanded clone.

abundance | d_gene | j_gene | v_gene | CDR3aa | CDR3nt
. | TRBD1 | TRBJ1-1 | TRBV27 | CASSGQGQNTEAFF | TGTGCCAGCAGTGGACAGGGACAGAACACTGAAGCTTTCTTT
. | . | TRBJ2-1 | TRBV19 | CASSTGKQGYNEQFF | TGTGCCAGTAGTACAGGTAAACAGGGTTACAATGAGCAGTTCTTC
once | . | TRBJ2-2 | TRBV5-7 | CASSSGQMNTGELFF | TGTGCCAGCAGCTCGGGACAAATGAACACCGGGGAGCTGTTTTTT
. | . | TRBJ2-2 | TRBV28 | CASSDDTGELFF | TGTGCCAGCAGCGACGACACCGGGGAGCTGTTTTTT
few | . | TRBJ1-5 | TRBV28 | CASSPAGNQPQHF | TGTGCCAGCAGCCCAGCGGGTAATCAGCCCCAGCATTTT
. | TRBD2 | TRBJ2-1 | TRBV7-8 | CASSPRLAGVNIDEQFF | TGTGCCAGCAGCCCTAGACTAGCGGGAGTGAATATCGATGAGCAGTTCTTC
once | . | TRBJ2-1 | TRBV7-8 | CASSARLRHNEQFF | TGTGCCAGCAGCGCCCGGCTACGCCACAATGAGCAGTTCTTC
. | . | TRBJ2-2 | TRBV11-2 | CASSTTTSGGATVELFF | TGTGCCAGCAGCACAACCACCTCGGGTGGGGCCACCGTCGAGCTGTTTTTT
. | . | TRBJ2-1 | TRBV19 | CASNFGGTNEQFF | TGTGCCAGTAATTTCGGCGGTACCAATGAGCAGTTCTTC
. | TRBD2 | TRBJ2-7 | TRBV13 | CASSSTFSGRTYEQYF | TGTGCCAGCAGCTCGACATTTAGCGGGAGGACCTACGAGCAGTACTTC
. | TRBD1 | TRBJ2-2 | TRBV30 | CAWSVPVRQGGTGELFF | TGTGCCTGGAGTGTTCCGGTCCGACAGGGGGGTACCGGGGAGCTGTTTTTT
. | TRBD2 | TRBJ2-5 | TRBV19 | CASSIRGEWETQYF | TGTGCCAGTAGTATACGGGGGGAGTGGGAGACCCAGTACTTC
. | . | TRBJ2-7 | TRBV28 | CASSTLGYEQYF | TGTGCCAGCAGTACACTAGGATACGAGCAGTACTTC
. | . | TRBJ1-1 | TRBV15 | CATSRDRGDTEAFF | TGTGCCACCAGCAGAGATCGGGGGGACACTGAAGCTTTCTTT
. | TRBD2 | TRBJ2-1 | TRBV4-1 | CASSRYSGTHNEQFF | TGCGCCAGCAGCCGGTATAGCGGGACTCACAATGAGCAGTTCTTC
. | . | TRBJ2-2 | TRBV6-1 | CASSVPKGPNTGELFF | TGTGCCAGCAGTGTCCCTAAAGGACCAAACACCGGGGAGCTGTTTTTT
. | TRBD2 | TRBJ2-1 | TRBV9 | CASSVGDSGTSGYNEQFF | TGTGCCAGCAGCGTAGGGGACAGCGGGACTAGCGGGTACAATGAGCAGTTCTTC
. | . | TRBJ1-5 | TRBV30 | CAWSVSNQPQHF | TGTGCCTGGAGTGTTAGCAATCAGCCCCAGCATTTT
. | TRBD1 | TRBJ2-7 | TRBV5-6 | CASSYGQGAYEQYF | TGTGCCAGCAGCTACGGACAGGGTGCTTACGAGCAGTACTTC
. | . | TRBJ1-2 | TRBV5-1 | CASSLDGGNTF | TGCGCCAGCAGCTTGGATGGGGGAAACACCTTC
. | TRBD1 | TRBJ2-1 | TRBV27 | CASSWDRGPYNEQFF | TGTGCCAGCAGTTGGGACAGGGGGCCCTACAATGAGCAGTTCTTC
. | TRBD2 | TRBJ2-7 | TRBV27 | CASRGRGARGEQYF | TGTGCCAGCAGAGGGCGGGGGGCGAGGGGCGAGCAGTACTTC
. | TRBD1 | TRBJ1-2 | TRBV5-4 | CASSPPTGNGYYGYTF | TGTGCCAGCAGCCCACCGACAGGGAATGGCTACTATGGCTACACCTTC
. | TRBD2 | TRBJ2-3 | TRBV28 | CASSFLAGASADTQYF | TGTGCCAGCAGTTTCCTAGCGGGAGCTTCTGCAGATACGCAGTATTTT
. | . | TRBJ1-2 | TRBV6-5 | CASSPGGEGRGYTF | TGTGCCAGCAGCCCCGGGGGGGAAGGGAGAGGCTACACCTTC
. | . | TRBJ1-5 | TRBV28 | CASSLQYSNQPQHF | TGTGCCAGCAGTTTACAATATAGCAATCAGCCCCAGCATTTT
. | . | TRBJ2-3 | TRBV5-1 | CASSTLFSTDTQYF | TGCGCCAGCAGCACCCTCTTCAGCACAGATACGCAGTATTTT
. | TRBD1 | TRBJ1-5 | TRBV28 | CASSLWLSDRGRSQPQHF | TGTGCCAGCAGTTTATGGCTTTCGGACAGGGGGCGAAGTCAGCCCCAGCATTTT
. | . | TRBJ1-1 | TRBV6-5 | CASSQSLGDTEAFF | TGTGCCAGCAGTCAGAGTCTTGGGGACACTGAAGCTTTCTTT
once | TRBD2 | TRBJ2-7 | TRBV5-6 | CASRLGLAEGRSYEQYF | TGTGCCAGCAGGTTGGGACTAGCGGAGGGACGCTCCTACGAGCAGTACTTC
. | . | TRBJ2-1 | TRBV9 | CASSSGGQVLYNEQFF | TGTGCCAGCAGCTCGGGGGGACAGGTCCTCTACAATGAGCAGTTCTTC
. | . | TRBJ2-7 | TRBV29-1 | CSVEDRAEQYF | TGCAGCGTTGAAGACAGGGCCGAGCAGTACTTC
. | . | TRBJ2-2 | TRBV6-5 | CASSYSGFTGELFF | TGTGCCAGCAGTTACTCAGGGTTCACCGGGGAGCTGTTTTTT
. | . | TRBJ2-4 | TRBV28 | CASSPPGPAKNIQYF | TGTGCCAGCAGTCCTCCTGGCCCAGCCAAAAACATTCAGTACTTC
. | . | TRBJ1-1 | TRBV9 | CASSVGGATEAFF | TGTGCCAGCAGCGTAGGAGGGGCAACTGAAGCTTTCTTT
. | . | TRBJ2-7 | TRBV15 | CATSLGQPNSEQYF | TGTGCCACCAGCCTAGGGCAACCCAACTCCGAGCAGTACTTC
. | . | TRBJ1-2 | TRBV30 | CAWSVALNGYTF | TGTGCCTGGAGTGTAGCTCTCAATGGCTACACCTTC
. | . | TRBJ2-7 | TRBV28 | CASTLGLEQYF | TGTGCCAGCACCCTGGGGTTAGAGCAGTACTTC
. | TRBD1 | TRBJ2-7 | TRBV5-4 | CASSFRDRVYEQYF | TGTGCCAGCAGCTTCCGGGACAGGGTATACGAGCAGTACTTC
. | . | TRBJ1-1 | TRBV10-2 | CASIGGGNTEAFF | TGCGCCAGCATTGGGGGTGGGAACACTGAAGCTTTCTTT
. | TRBD1 | TRBJ2-5 | TRBV11-2 | CASSPGTDLTALAQYF | TGTGCCAGCAGCCCAGGGACAGACCTGACCGCGTTGGCCCAGTACTTC
. | TRBD1 | TRBJ2-1 | TRBV6-1 | CASSEEDRAVGNEQFF | TGTGCCAGCAGCGAAGAAGACAGGGCCGTCGGCAATGAGCAGTTCTTC
. | . | TRBJ2-5 | TRBV13 | CASSNTETQYF | TGTGCCAGCAGCAACACGGAGACCCAGTACTTC
. | TRBD2 | TRBJ2-1 | TRBV5-8 | CASSSPRLAVEVNEQFF | TGTGCCAGCAGCTCCCCCCGTCTAGCGGTTGAGGTCAATGAGCAGTTCTTC
. | TRBD2 | TRBJ2-1 | TRBV5-1 | CASSGGLAGGRVIWFF | TGCGCCAGCAGCGGGGGACTAGCGGGAGGCCGAGTTATTTGGTTCTTC
. | . | TRBJ2-2 | TRBV6-5 | CASSYGATGELFF | TGTGCCAGCAGTTACGGGGCGACCGGGGAGCTGTTTTTT
. | TRBD2 | TRBJ2-3 | TRBV6-5 | CASSYLAGVRTDTQYF | TGTGCCAGCAGTTACCTAGCGGGAGTCCGGACAGATACGCAGTATTTT
. | TRBD1 | TRBJ1-1 | TRBV5-4 | CASSSDRMNTEAFF | TGTGCCAGCAGCTCGGACAGGATGAACACTGAAGCTTTCTTT